This section outlines one TCR beta chain sequence together with its context. The antigen is not known. The germline CDR1 and CDR2 sequences are SGHTA and FQGTGA. J lost 7 bases, V lost 8 bases, and 26 bases had no gene match. The CDR3 is 22 residues long. This record comes from a study of T cell responses to AZD1222 COVID-19 vaccine. Points from the study as a whole: All repertoire sampling was performed exclusively after the peak T cell response. Donors in the cohort were predominantly white British and more often female, and clonal diversity was possibly underestimated. Vaccine-associated CD4 TCRs spanned spike, dominant at 160-218 and 743-854. Spike-specific TCR breadth rose after two AZD1222 doses, and depth rose as well.

Method: immunoSEQ multiplex PCR; TCRdb's copy keeps in-frame clones and lacks some. The table lists under 130,000 clones, around 94% of them singletons. The starting material was peripheral blood, obtained on day 0 of AZD1222 vaccination. The receptor was derived from an adult in good health. V gene TRBV7-3 combines with J gene TRBJ2-2; the match to TRBD2 covers 15 bases. In DNA, the CDR3 is TGTGCCAGCTCCTCAAACTCCGGGACTAGCGGGGGGTCTTGGAGGCCCGTCGGGGAGCTGTTTTTT. It is translated as CASSSNSGTSGGSWRPVGELFF.